What follows are 9 T cell receptor beta chains derived from one specimen sequenced in a study of T-cell memory formation after mild COVID-19. TCRdb reprocessed the 5' RACE reads via MiXCR and lists one record per CDR3 protein. The sample holds more than 150,000 distinct CDR3 sequences, approximately 17% seen once. The sample was PBMCs or a T cell subset sorted from them (not recorded which). These receptors all stem from a man between 18 and 35 years old who had mild COVID-19 (a few samples of this study predate the infection). Cell type and time point are not known.

This clonotype has only a few counts. V usage is TRBV12-3 or TRBV12-4 and J usage is TRBJ2-3, with 9 bases identical to TRBD2. The length of the CDR3 is 14 residues. V lost 6 bases and J lost 4; bases outside the gene matches: 5. The CDR3 nucleotides read TGTGCCAGCAGCCTGGGACTAGCATCAGATACGCAGTATTTT. Protein: CASSLGLASDTQYF.

The rearrangement joins TRBV29-1 to TRBJ2-2, with TRBD2 identical over 11 bases. V was clipped by 7 bases and J by 4 bases; unmatched bases: 11. The CDR3 runs 16 residues. Germline V CDR1 and CDR2: SQVTM, ANQGSEA. CDR3 amino acids: CSGPSVAGGFTGELFF. The CDR3 nucleotides are TGCAGCGGTCCGTCCGTAGCGGGGGGGTTCACCGGGGAGCTGTTTTTT.

The J gene is TRBJ2-2, the V gene TRBV11-2; 12 nucleotides align to TRBD2. Germline CDR1 is SGHAT and CDR2 is FQNNGV. The CDR3 loop spans 16 amino acids. Trimming took 5 bases from V and 12 from J; bases not matched to a gene: 13. In DNA, the CDR3 is TGTGCCAGCAGCACCCTCGAAGCTCTAGCGGGGGGGCAGCTGTTTTTT. It specifies CASSTLEALAGGQLFF.

A few counts support this clonotype. The chain couples TRBV5-1 to TRBJ2-2; the D is unclear. V lost 0 bases and J 6 bases, leaving 12 bases between the germline ends. There are 15 residues in the CDR3. Germline loops: CDR1 SGHRS, CDR2 YFSETQ. CDR3 bases: TGCGCCAGCAGCTTGGGGGCAGCTCGGGCCGGGGAGCTGTTTTTT. Translated: CASSLGAARAGELFF.

The sample holds many counts of this clonotype. This chain joins TRBV7-2 and TRBJ1-1, with D hard to call. Germline lookup yields CDR1 SGHTA and CDR2 FQGNSA. Trimming removed 2 bases from V and 1 base from J, with 5 bases in between. This CDR3 has 13 amino acids. DNA for the CDR3: TGTGCCAGCAGCTTAATGGGGAACACTGAAGCTTTCTTT. It translates to CASSLMGNTEAFF.

This chain uses TRBV6-5 with TRBJ1-5; D is unresolved. Trimming shortened V by 0 bases and J by 11 bases, and 17 bases separated the two germline ends. Germline V gene lookup returns CDR1 MNHEY and CDR2 SVGAGI. The CDR3 consists of 15 residues. The chain's CDR3 is CASSYSGPSSTTQHF. CDR3 coding DNA: TGTGCCAGCAGTTACTCCGGGCCCAGCTCTACCACCCAGCATTTT.

In its sample, this clonotype was seen a few times. CDR3 DNA sequence: TGTGCCAGCAGTTACGTGAAGGGACAGGGCCCGCTGAACACTGAAGCTTTCTTT. It is translated as CASSYVKGQGPLNTEAFF. The chain combines TRBV6-2 or TRBV6-3 with TRBJ1-1, with 9 bases that match TRBD1. The CDR3 spans 18 residues. Germline trimming cut 2 bases from V and 0 bases from J; bases unmatched to any gene: 10. Germline CDR1 and CDR2: MNHEY and SVGEGT.

The rearrangement links TRBV29-1 to TRBJ1-1; weak D call: TRBD1 (5 bases). This CDR3 has 16 residues. V was clipped by 4 bases and J by 0 bases, with 18 bases between them. Germline CDR1 reads SQVTM; CDR2 reads ANQGSEA. The CDR3 sequence: CSVVRGGRHMNTEAFF. The CDR3 DNA sequence: TGCAGCGTTGTCCGTGGGGGGAGACACATGAACACTGAAGCTTTCTTT.

This clonotype was detected a few times. The CDR3 nucleotides are TGTGCCAGCAGCGTAGGGGTAGCGGGGGGTGTAGATACGCAGTATTTT. Its translation is CASSVGVAGGVDTQYF. This chain uses TRBV9 with TRBJ2-3; 10 bases are shared with TRBD2. This CDR3 contains 16 residues. Germline assignment: CDR1 SGDLS and CDR2 YYNGEE. Trimming removed 0 bases from V and 5 bases from J; junction bases left unmatched: 6.